This paragraph covers one T cell receptor beta chain sequence. No antigen is known for it. This record belongs to a study of T cell responses to AZD1222 COVID-19 vaccine. Findings and limits, study-wide: Among the donors, most were white British and more were female, and clonal diversity was possibly underestimated. Sampling captured repertoires only after the peak T cell response.

Assay: immunoSEQ multiplex PCR; the TCRdb copy retains only in-frame clones and omits some. This table holds 95,000 to 110,000 clones, roughly 87% found once. Germline V CDR1 and CDR2: SGHKS, YYEKEE (reference sequence). The CDR3 is made up of 16 amino acids. V lost 4 bases, J lost 8 bases, and 21 bases lay in between. The V call is TRBV5-5, the J call TRBJ2-2; maybe TRBD2 (5 bases). The sequencing used peripheral blood, collected on day 0 of AZD1222 vaccination. This receptor was identified in an adult in good health. The CDR3 protein is CASSRTPGFAEGELFF. DNA for the CDR3: TGTGCCAGCAGCCGAACGCCGGGATTTGCGGAAGGGGAGCTGTTTTTT.